These 24 T cell receptor beta chains originate from one sample sequenced in a study of cytomegalovirus exposure and HLA in healthy donors. Some clones are missing from TCRdb's copy, which holds only in-frame ones; the method was immunoSEQ multiplex PCR. The sample contains roughly 150,000 clones, over 85% of which appear only once. The sequencing input was PBMCs. The receptors come from a man younger than 30 in good health and CMV-seropositive.

The chain links TRBV25-1 to TRBJ2-1, with D perhaps matching TRBD2 (5 bases). Germline values: CDR1 MGHDK, CDR2 SYGVNS. The CDR3 runs to 12 residues. Trimming took 4 bases from V and 7 from J, leaving 8 bases between them. The CDR3 nucleotides are TGTGCCAGCAGTGTTGGCGGGAATGAGCAGTTCTTC. This encodes CASSVGGNEQFF. The full variable domain, completed using reference TRBV25-1 and TRBJ2-1, is EADIYQTPRYLVIGTGKKITLECSQTMGHDKMYWYQQDPGMELHLIHYSYGVNSTEKGDLSSESTVSRIRTEHFPLTLESARPSHTSQYLCASSVGGNEQFFGPGTRLTVL.

This chain joins TRBV7-2 and TRBJ2-5; 7 bases agree with TRBD2. Germline CDR1 SGHTA, CDR2 FQGNSA. The CDR3 runs 15 residues. Trimming at V came to 5 bases and at J to 4 bases, leaving 10 bases not matched to a gene. The CDR3 protein is CASSTFGGRSETQYF. For the CDR3, the DNA is TGTGCCAGCAGCACATTTGGCGGGAGATCAGAGACCCAGTACTTC.

V gene TRBV5-1 combines with J gene TRBJ1-2, with TRBD1 matching over 8 bases. The V segment lost 4 bases and the J segment 8 bases; nucleotides outside the gene matches: 7. This CDR3 contains 13 residues. Germline V CDR1 and CDR2: SGHRS, YFSETQ. As DNA, the CDR3 is TGCGCCAGCAGCGAGGGGACAGGAGGCGGCTACACCTTC. It yields the protein CASSEGTGGGYTF.

As DNA, the CDR3 is TGTGCCAGCTGCTTAGCCGGGACTTGGGGACTAAATGAGCAGTTCTTC. Protein: CASCLAGTWGLNEQFF. The rearrangement joins TRBV27 to TRBJ2-1, with 7 bases identical to TRBD2. V was pared by 8 bases and J by 7 bases, with 17 bases of the junction left unmatched. Germline V gives CDR1 MNHEY, CDR2 SMNVEV (reference sequence). The CDR3 has 16 residues.

V and J are TRBV25-1 and TRBJ2-2; 12 bases map to TRBD2. V trimming: 7 bases; J trimming: 3 bases; junction bases outside the gene matches: 12. Germline V gene sequence: CDR1 MGHDK, CDR2 SYGVNS. The CDR3 extends over 18 amino acids. The CDR3 DNA reads as TGTGCCAGCACCCCGGGTAGCCGACTAGCGGGAGACACCGGGGAGCTGTTTTTT. Its protein product is CASTPGSRLAGDTGELFF.

Here the CDR3 reads CASRRTSGKFLYEQYF. The CDR3 DNA sequence: TGTGCCAGCAGGCGGACTAGCGGGAAGTTTTTGTACGAGCAGTACTTC. The chain employs TRBV27 and TRBJ2-7, with 12 nucleotides matching TRBD2. Germline V lookup: CDR1 MNHEY, CDR2 SMNVEV (reference sequence). The CDR3 runs 16 residues. The J segment lost 4 bases and the V segment lost 6 bases, leaving 10 bases of the junction unmatched.

The chain is built from TRBV7-3 and TRBJ2-3; D gene unclear. Germline CDR1 reads SGHTA; CDR2 reads FQGTGA. Trimming shortened V by 5 bases and J by 6 bases, and 18 bases separated the two germline ends. The CDR3 has 15 residues. The CDR3 sequence is CASSPSRRLVDTQYF. DNA of the CDR3: TGTGCCAGCAGCCCCTCCCGGCGGCTTGTGGATACGCAGTATTTT.

The count of this clone is one. The chain is built from TRBV28 and TRBJ2-1; no firm D call. Germline V gene lookup returns CDR1 MDHEN and CDR2 SYDVKM. The CDR3 runs 16 residues. V shed 5 bases and J shed 1 base, with 15 bases lying between them. The CDR3 DNA reads as TGTGCCAGCAGTCAGATTAGCAGTGGGTCCTACAATGAGCAGTTCTTC. This codes for CASSQISSGSYNEQFF. The full variable domain, its missing parts supplied by reference TRBV28 and TRBJ2-1, is DVKVTQSSRYLVKRTGEKVFLECVQDMDHENMFWYRQDPGLGLRLIYFSYDVKMKEKGDIPEGYSVSREKKERFSLILESASTNQTSMYLCASSQISSGSYNEQFFGPGTRLTVL.

V and J are TRBV19 and TRBJ2-1; 9 nucleotides agree with TRBD2. This CDR3 spans 18 amino acids. Germline CDR1 reads LNHDA; CDR2 reads SQIVND (reference sequence). J was trimmed by 4 bases and V by 4 bases; bases with no gene match: 14. The CDR3 reads CASSRDPGTSSLYNEQFF. The CDR3 DNA sequence: TGTGCCAGTAGTAGAGACCCCGGGACTAGCTCCCTTTACAATGAGCAGTTCTTC.

The chain joins TRBV29-1 to TRBJ2-3; TRBD2 matches at 9 bases. V lost 7 bases and J lost 0; bases outside the gene matches: 8. The CDR3 sequence is 15 residues long. Germline lookup yields CDR1 SQVTM and CDR2 ANQGSEA. DNA for the CDR3: TGCAGCGCCTCCGGGACTAGCCTTAGCACAGATACGCAGTATTTT. This codes for CSASGTSLSTDTQYF.

This clone turned up a few times. The genes are TRBV7-3 and TRBJ2-6, with 7 bases fitting TRBD2. In germline, CDR1 is SGHTA, CDR2 FQGTGA. With 4 bases clipped from V and 10 bases from J, the junction kept 4 bases outside the gene matches. The CDR3 runs 13 residues. The CDR3 reads CASSSGLENVLTF. The CDR3, as DNA: TGTGCCAGCAGCTCCGGACTAGAGAACGTCCTGACTTTC.

This sequence joins TRBV5-1 and TRBJ2-3; TRBD2 might be the D (6 bases). Germline V gene lookup returns CDR1 SGHRS and CDR2 YFSETQ. The CDR3 has 16 amino acids. V was clipped by 6 bases and J by 5 bases, with 22 bases between them. CDR3 amino acids: CASTDRDSIRGDTQYF. CDR3 nucleotide sequence: TGCGCCAGCACCGACCGGGACTCTATCCGCGGAGATACGCAGTATTTT.

The chain recombines TRBV13 with TRBJ1-2; the match to TRBD1 covers 9 bases. The CDR3 totals 14 residues. CDR1 PRHDT and CDR2 FYEKMQ come from the germline V gene (reference sequence). V lost 5 bases to trimming and J lost 6 bases; unmatched junction nucleotides: 7. For the CDR3, the DNA is TGTGCCAGCAGCGTCGTGACAGGGGGAAATGGCTACACCTTC. Protein: CASSVVTGGNGYTF.

The gene calls are TRBV15 and TRBJ2-3; the match to TRBD2 covers 9 bases. With V trimmed by 3 bases and J by 2 bases, 3 bases remained unmatched. The CDR3 has 15 residues. Germline V gene sequence: CDR1 LNHNV, CDR2 YYDKDF (reference sequence). CDR3 sequence reads: CATSSRLADTDTQYF. Here the CDR3 DNA reads TGTGCCACCAGCAGTAGACTAGCGGACACAGATACGCAGTATTTT. Using reference TRBV15 and TRBJ2-3 for the parts outside the CDR3, the full variable domain is DAMVIQNPRYQVTQFGKPVTLSCSQTLNHNVMYWYQQKSSQAPKLLFHYYDKDFNNEADTPDNFQSRRPNTSFCFLDIRSPGLGDTAMYLCATSSRLADTDTQYFGPGTRLTVL.

This chain uses TRBV5-1 with TRBJ1-4; a weak D match, TRBD1 (5 bases). CDR3 length equals 17 residues. Germline values: CDR1 SGHRS, CDR2 YFSETQ. Trimming cost V 1 base and J 4 bases, with 17 bases left between them. Here the CDR3 DNA reads TGCGCCAGCAGCTTGTCAACTGTGGGGGGTAGTAATGAAAAACTGTTTTTT. Translated: CASSLSTVGGSNEKLFF.

In this sample, this clone turned up a few times. The CDR3, as DNA: TGTGCCAGCAGCTTACGGGGACAGGGAAAGGCCTACGAGCAGTACTTC. This gives the protein CASSLRGQGKAYEQYF. V gene TRBV7-3 combines with J gene TRBJ2-7, with 9 bases identical to TRBD1. Germline CDR1 is SGHTA and CDR2 is FQGTGA. This CDR3 has 16 amino acids. V was pared by 2 bases and J by 2 bases, with 7 bases of the junction left unmatched.

The genes are TRBV19 and TRBJ2-2; D uncertain. V lost 3 bases and J 6 bases, leaving 11 bases between the germline ends. The CDR3 is 14 residues long. Germline V gene lookup returns CDR1 LNHDA and CDR2 SQIVND (reference sequence). CDR3 sequence: CASSIGFAAGELFF. The CDR3 nucleotides are TGTGCCAGTAGTATTGGCTTCGCGGCCGGGGAGCTGTTTTTT.

V usage is TRBV6-4 and J usage is TRBJ2-1, with a possible D match to TRBD2 (5 bases). There are 13 residues in the CDR3. Germline CDR1 MRHNA, CDR2 SNTAGT. V shed 6 bases and J shed 2 bases, with 8 bases lying between them. In nucleotides, the CDR3 is TGTGCCAGCAGGGAGGACCCCTACAATGAGCAGTTCTTC. Protein: CASREDPYNEQFF.

The chain combines TRBV19 with TRBJ2-5; weak D call: TRBD1 (5 bases). The CDR3 extends over 14 amino acids. In germline, CDR1 is LNHDA, CDR2 SQIVND (reference sequence). V was shortened by 2 bases and J by 4 bases, with 11 bases between the two germline ends. CDR3 in amino acids: CASSIQGFAETQYF. The CDR3 DNA follows: TGTGCCAGTAGTATACAGGGTTTCGCAGAGACCCAGTACTTC.

The gene calls are TRBV5-6 and TRBJ2-4, with TRBD2 as a possible D gene (6 bases). The CDR3 runs to 14 residues. Trimming stripped 2 bases from V and 3 bases from J, with 9 bases between. CDR1 and CDR2 from the germline V gene are SGHDT and YYEEEE. The CDR3 DNA is TGTGCCAGCAGCTTTTCCGGGAGCAAAAACATTCAGTACTTC. This translates into CASSFSGSKNIQYF. Filled out from reference TRBV5-6 and TRBJ2-4, the complete variable domain reads DAGVTQSPTHLIKTRGQQVTLRCSPKSGHDTVSWYQQALGQGPQFIFQYYEEEERQRGNFPDRFSGHQFPNYSSELNVNALLLGDSALYLCASSFSGSKNIQYFGAGTRLSVL.

The V and J genes are TRBV10-3 and TRBJ2-1, with a possible D match to TRBD2 (6 bases). The CDR3 sequence is 13 residues long. V was pared by 3 bases and J by 14 bases, with 17 bases between. In germline, CDR1 is ENHRY, CDR2 SYGVKD. CDR3 protein: CAISDLKGLLEFF. The CDR3 bases are TGTGCCATCAGTGATTTAAAGGGACTCCTCGAGTTCTTC.

V usage is TRBV4-1 and J usage is TRBJ2-1; TRBD2 matches 11 bases. V shed 1 base and J 3 bases; nucleotides not matched to a gene: 2. CDR3 size: 16 residues. Germline values: CDR1 MGHRA, CDR2 YSYEKL. The CDR3 is CASSQGTSGGYNEQFF. CDR3 DNA: TGCGCCAGCAGCCAAGGTACTAGCGGGGGCTACAATGAGCAGTTCTTC.

The chain recombines TRBV6-5 with TRBJ1-1; D may be TRBD1 (6 bases). CDR1 and CDR2 (germline): MNHEY, SVGAGI. The CDR3 runs 15 residues. The germline V and J ends were trimmed by 6 bases and 1 base, with 15 bases remaining between them. This chain's CDR3 is CASRLTGGGNTEAFF. CDR3 in DNA: TGTGCCAGCAGGCTGACAGGTGGGGGGAACACTGAAGCTTTCTTT.

V is TRBV9 and J is TRBJ1-4; D perhaps matches TRBD1 (6 bases). This CDR3 spans 15 amino acids. Trimming removed 0 bases from V and 5 bases from J, with 11 bases in between. The germline V gene encodes CDR1 SGDLS and CDR2 YYNGEE. CDR3: CASSVEDRINEKLFF. The DNA for the CDR3 is TGTGCCAGCAGCGTAGAGGACAGAATCAATGAAAAACTGTTTTTT.